This T cell receptor (beta chain) was captured in a study of shared clonotypes between healthy human individuals. Overall study: Donors consisted of two women and a few men between 18 and 49.

Germline lookup yields CDR1 LGHNA and CDR2 YSLEER. This CDR3 spans 15 amino acids. V was clipped by 0 bases and J by 3 bases, with 11 bases between them. Original handling: ImmunoSEQ only sent back junction sequences with no quality scores, so filtering was done differently. Assay used: immunoSEQ multiplex PCR; TCRdb lists only in-frame clones, some missing. The V and J calls and clone size are taken from that table; D and trimming were inferred from the DNA. The data hold about 2.3 million clones, with approximately 95% observed a single time. Study-wide results and limits: Estimated richness values were generally larger in naive subsets than in memory subsets.

Notes on this clone: What it binds is not known.

The specimen was naive CD4+ T cells from PBMCs. Subset: CD45RA+ positively selected. This receptor was obtained from a man between 18 and 29 years old in good health. Some clones in this sample may be carry-over from other donors' samples. The chain is built from TRBV4-3 and TRBJ1-2, with D possibly matching TRBD1 (6 bases). The CDR3 here is CASSQERRGYYGYTF. CDR3 DNA sequence: TGCGCCAGCAGCCAAGAACGCAGGGGTTACTATGGCTACACCTTC.